The rows below give T cell receptor beta chains drawn from one sample of a study of blood T cell repertoires in COVID-19. Here immunoSEQ multiplex PCR was the method, and the copy in TCRdb shows in-frame clones only, minus some. The data hold 110,000 to 150,000 clones, with over 75% observed a single time. Sequenced material: peripheral blood. All receptors derive from a human donor in a cohort sampled during active COVID-19. Both conserved end residues are part of each CDR3. The order of the fields is J gene, V gene, CDR3 protein.

J: TRBJ1-2; V: TRBV24-1; CDR3: CATSASPGQGAWYGYTF
J: TRBJ2-3; V: TRBV18; CDR3: CASSRLVQGGTDTQYF
J: TRBJ2-5; V: TRBV7-2; CDR3: CASSWDSGSPAETQYF
J: TRBJ2-7; V: TRBV6-5; CDR3: CASSYSNLAGLREQYF
J: TRBJ1-1; V: TRBV7-6; CDR3: CASSQQDRVTEAFF
J: TRBJ2-2; V: TRBV7-2; CDR3: CASSPPRLANTGELFF
J: TRBJ1-2; V: TRBV2; CDR3: CASRVGGDKAGYTF
J: TRBJ2-1; V: TRBV24-1; CDR3: CATSDLTSGSGEQFF
J: TRBJ1-1; V: TRBV6-5; CDR3: CARGTETEAFF
J: TRBJ2-1; V: TRBV19; CDR3: CASSTLDEQFF
J: TRBJ2-2; V: TRBV7-9; CDR3: CASSAPRTSVSGELFF
J: TRBJ2-7; V: TRBV2; CDR3: CASSGQGGHEQYF
J: TRBJ2-3; V: TRBV7-2; CDR3: CASSPAGASGFTDTQYF
J: TRBJ2-1; V: TRBV30; CDR3: CAWSPGGIEQFF
J: TRBJ1-1; V: TRBV7-2; CDR3: CASSLSGTGPGAFF
J: TRBJ1-1; V: TRBV29-1; CDR3: CSVGRGTEAFF
J: TRBJ2-1; V: TRBV9; CDR3: CASSVSEGSYNEQFF
J: TRBJ1-1; V: TRBV7-2; CDR3: CASSLAGRDLGTEAFF
J: TRBJ1-6; V: TRBV5-1; CDR3: CASSLDTPYNSPLHF
J: TRBJ1-5; V: TRBV7-2; CDR3: CASSSVGGSNQPQHF
J: TRBJ1-6; V: TRBV3-1/TRBV3-2; CDR3: CASEPGGSSYNSPLHF
J: TRBJ1-5; V: TRBV6-5; CDR3: CASFRDRGGGQPQHF
J: TRBJ2-2; V: TRBV5-1; CDR3: CASSRWGTANTGELFF
J: TRBJ2-1; V: TRBV4-3; CDR3: CASSQGPPRSVGEQFF
J: TRBJ1-2; V: TRBV13; CDR3: CASSERAVTGYTF
J: TRBJ1-4; V: TRBV7-9; CDR3: CASSQRAEKLFF
J: TRBJ1-4; V: TRBV6-5; CDR3: CASSYSLTGSEKLFF
J: TRBJ1-5; V: TRBV19; CDR3: CASSSGVGNQPQHF
J: TRBJ1-2; V: TRBV15; CDR3: CATSPHRGFYGYTF
J: TRBJ2-2; V: TRBV18; CDR3: CASSKDSINTGELFF
J: TRBJ1-2; V: TRBV27; CDR3: CASSPWDSQTYGYTF
J: TRBJ2-2; V: TRBV7-3; CDR3: CASSRNGLPNTGELFF
J: TRBJ1-2; V: TRBV19; CDR3: CASKREENGYTF
J: TRBJ1-5; V: TRBV7-2; CDR3: CASSLVVGGANQPQHF
J: TRBJ2-5; V: TRBV3-1/TRBV3-2; CDR3: CASSQGPPGVEETQYF
J: TRBJ2-7; V: TRBV27; CDR3: CASSSWTGVMNEQYF
J: TRBJ2-7; V: TRBV18; CDR3: CASSPSVGTDYEQYF
J: TRBJ1-1; V: TRBV12-5; CDR3: CASGGGAKITEAFF
J: TRBJ1-1; V: TRBV4-1; CDR3: CASSQVGGNTEAFF
J: TRBJ1-2; V: TRBV5-4; CDR3: CASSLIGGGYTF
J: TRBJ1-4; V: TRBV10-3; CDR3: CAITSPGNEKLFF
J: TRBJ2-3; V: TRBV16; CDR3: CASSQSRGGGDTQYF
J: TRBJ1-1; V: TRBV19; CDR3: CASSQWPGEYTEAFF
J: TRBJ2-1; V: TRBV6-6; CDR3: CASMLAGGGSYNEQFF
J: TRBJ1-6; V: TRBV11-3; CDR3: CASSFGGASTYNSPLHF
J: TRBJ2-1; V: TRBV11-2; CDR3: CASSYRTAGLNEQFF
J: TRBJ2-2; V: TRBV5-6; CDR3: CASSLKGAYTGELFF
J: TRBJ1-1; V: TRBV20-1; CDR3: CSARGVAEAFF
J: TRBJ2-1; V: TRBV19; CDR3: CATKPSTGDDEQFF